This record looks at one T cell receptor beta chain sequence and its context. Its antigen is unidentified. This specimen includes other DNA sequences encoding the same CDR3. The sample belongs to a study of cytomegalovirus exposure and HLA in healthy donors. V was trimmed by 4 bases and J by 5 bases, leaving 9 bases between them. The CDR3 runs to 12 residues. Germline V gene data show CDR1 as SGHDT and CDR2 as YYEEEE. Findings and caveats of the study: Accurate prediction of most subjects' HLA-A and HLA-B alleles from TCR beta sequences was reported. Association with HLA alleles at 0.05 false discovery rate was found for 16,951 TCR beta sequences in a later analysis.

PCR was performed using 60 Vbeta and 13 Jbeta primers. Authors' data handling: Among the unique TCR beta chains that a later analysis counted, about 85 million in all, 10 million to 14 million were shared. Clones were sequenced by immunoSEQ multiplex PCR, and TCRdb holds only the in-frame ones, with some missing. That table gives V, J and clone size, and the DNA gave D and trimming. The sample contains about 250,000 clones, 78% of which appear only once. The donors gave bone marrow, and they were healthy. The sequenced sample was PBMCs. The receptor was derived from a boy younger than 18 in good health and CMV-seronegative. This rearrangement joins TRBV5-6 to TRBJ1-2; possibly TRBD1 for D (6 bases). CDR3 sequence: CASSPGQYGYTF. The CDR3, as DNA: TGTGCCAGCAGCCCCGGACAGTATGGCTACACCTTC.